This T cell receptor (beta chain) originates from a study of blood T cell repertoires in COVID-19 (dated by TCRdb to 2018 to 2020). As for the study more broadly: The collaborator samples originated in the United States, Italy and Spain and spanned the acute and convalescent phases of COVID-19. The material from the prospective study consisted of cDNA or gDNA derived from T cells, B-cell-depleted T cells, or PBMCs. Subjects who had been exposed to COVID-19, were actively infected with it, or had recovered from it provided the deeply sampled blood TCRbeta repertoires that made up the dataset. The repertoires were released in a freely available public database intended as a resource for research on the immune response to SARS-CoV-2. The samples were drawn from the first 160 participants of the ongoing ImmuneRACE study and from some 1,300 subjects provided by 6 global collaborators. Nearly every sample came with metadata listing a de-identified subject ID, COVID-19 status, age in years and sex. Where available, HLA class I and class II types were obtained from metadata supplied by the sample provider rather than from assay-based typing. On the study overall, not on this receptor specifically: The quantity of clinical and demographic metadata differed by source and by participant and was supplied without curation.

At the junction V is shortened by 5 bases and J by 2 bases; bases outside the gene matches: 7. From cysteine to phenylalanine, the CDR3 is 17 amino acids long. Of all the DNA, just the CDR3 is kept, 51 bases in frame from base 1. CDR1 and CDR2 are read off the germline V gene as SGHAT and FQNNGV. TCRbeta CDR3 regions were amplified from genomic DNA using the immunoSEQ Assay, a bias-controlled multiplex PCR. The study's own analysis went as follows. Within the assay, amplification of reference gene primers was used to estimate how many nucleated cells each sample contained. Sequence reads were collapsed and filtered to measure the absolute abundance of every unique TCRbeta CDR3 rearrangement. For each sample, productive Simpson clonality was calculated as the square root of Simpson's diversity index across productive rearrangements. TCRdb took over this immuneACCESS table, retaining in-frame rearrangements with V and J assigned. Such tables are incomplete; in checked studies, under half of the missing clones stem from an unresolved V gene, and the remainder is unexplained. That table gives V, J and clone size, and the DNA gave D and trimming. The sample data list 95,000 to 150,000 clones, and approximately 90% of these were observed just once. Approximately 2% of the sample is taken by the ten largest.

Each collaborating institution followed its own protocols to collect whole blood in K2EDTA tubes. Collaborator samples were shipped for TCRbeta analysis as frozen whole blood, isolated PBMCs, or DNA extracted from either sample type. With respect to this clone: This clone's antigen is unknown. No much larger clone is present one base from it, and per-base qualities are unavailable.

This TCR was sampled from a woman in her fifties or sixties with acute or convalescent COVID-19. The sample was peripheral blood. The rearrangement joined TRBV11-2 to TRBJ2-1, with 12 bases in between that match TRBD2. The CDR3 corresponds to CASSHTSGGSPYNEQFF. In nucleotide form, the sequence is TGTGCCAGCAGCCATACTAGCGGGGGGTCACCCTACAATGAGCAGTTCTTC.